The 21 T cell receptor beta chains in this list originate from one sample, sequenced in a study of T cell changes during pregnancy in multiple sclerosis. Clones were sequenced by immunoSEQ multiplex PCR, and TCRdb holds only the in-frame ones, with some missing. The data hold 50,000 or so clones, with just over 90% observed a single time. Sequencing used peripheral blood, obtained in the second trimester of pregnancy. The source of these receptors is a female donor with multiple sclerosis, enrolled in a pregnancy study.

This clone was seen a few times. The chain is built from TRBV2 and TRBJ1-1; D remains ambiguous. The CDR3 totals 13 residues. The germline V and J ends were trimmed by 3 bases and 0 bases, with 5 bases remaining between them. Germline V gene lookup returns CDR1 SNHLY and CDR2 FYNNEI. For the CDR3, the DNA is TGTGCCAGCAGTGAGGAGATGAACACTGAAGCTTTCTTT. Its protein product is CASSEEMNTEAFF.

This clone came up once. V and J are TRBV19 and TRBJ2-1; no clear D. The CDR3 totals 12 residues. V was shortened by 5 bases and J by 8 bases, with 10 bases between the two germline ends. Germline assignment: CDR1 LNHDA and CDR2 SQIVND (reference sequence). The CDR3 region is CASSPRGDEQFF. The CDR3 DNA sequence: TGTGCCAGTAGTCCTAGAGGTGATGAGCAGTTCTTC. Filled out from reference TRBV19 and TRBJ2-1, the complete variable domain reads DGGITQSPKYLFRKEGQNVTLSCEQNLNHDAMYWYRQDPGQGLRLIYYSQIVNDFQKGDIAEGYSVSREKKESFPLTVTSAQKNPTAFYLCASSPRGDEQFFGPGTRLTVL.

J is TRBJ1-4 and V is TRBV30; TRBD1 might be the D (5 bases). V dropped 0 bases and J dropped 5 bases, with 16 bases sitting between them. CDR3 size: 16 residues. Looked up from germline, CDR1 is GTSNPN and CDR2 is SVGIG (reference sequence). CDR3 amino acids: CAWSVFGGTGNEKLFF. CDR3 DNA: TGTGCCTGGAGTGTATTCGGGGGTACCGGGAATGAAAAACTGTTTTTT.

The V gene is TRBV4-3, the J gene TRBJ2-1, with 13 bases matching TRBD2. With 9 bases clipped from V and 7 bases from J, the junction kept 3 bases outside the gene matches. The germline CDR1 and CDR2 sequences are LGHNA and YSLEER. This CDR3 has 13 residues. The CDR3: CASGLAGVNEQFF. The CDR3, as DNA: TGCGCCAGTGGACTAGCGGGAGTGAATGAGCAGTTCTTC.

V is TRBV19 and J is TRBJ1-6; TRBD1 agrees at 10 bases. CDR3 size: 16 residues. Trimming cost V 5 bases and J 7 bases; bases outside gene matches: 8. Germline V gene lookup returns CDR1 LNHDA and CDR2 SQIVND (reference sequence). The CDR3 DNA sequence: TGTGCCAGTAGTCGGGGGACAGGGGCGAAAAATTCACCCCTCCACTTT. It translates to CASSRGTGAKNSPLHF.

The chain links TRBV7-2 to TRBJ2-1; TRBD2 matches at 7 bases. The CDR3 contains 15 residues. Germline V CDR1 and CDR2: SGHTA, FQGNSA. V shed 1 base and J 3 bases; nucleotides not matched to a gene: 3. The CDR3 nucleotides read TGTGCCAGCAGCTTAGTCCCGGGAGGCTACAATGAGCAGTTCTTC. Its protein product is CASSLVPGGYNEQFF.

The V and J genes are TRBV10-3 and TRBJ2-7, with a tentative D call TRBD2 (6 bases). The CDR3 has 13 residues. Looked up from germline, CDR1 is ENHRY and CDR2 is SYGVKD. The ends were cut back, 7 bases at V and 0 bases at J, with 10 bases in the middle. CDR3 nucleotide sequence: TGTGCCATCAAACCGGGACTCTCCTACGAGCAGTACTTC. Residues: CAIKPGLSYEQYF.

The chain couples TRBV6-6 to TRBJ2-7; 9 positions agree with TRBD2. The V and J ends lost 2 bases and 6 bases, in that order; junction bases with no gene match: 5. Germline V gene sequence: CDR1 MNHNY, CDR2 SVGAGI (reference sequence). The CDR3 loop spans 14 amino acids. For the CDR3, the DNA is TGTGCCAGCAGTTACGTAGCGGGAGAGGGCGAGCAGTACTTC. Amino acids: CASSYVAGEGEQYF.

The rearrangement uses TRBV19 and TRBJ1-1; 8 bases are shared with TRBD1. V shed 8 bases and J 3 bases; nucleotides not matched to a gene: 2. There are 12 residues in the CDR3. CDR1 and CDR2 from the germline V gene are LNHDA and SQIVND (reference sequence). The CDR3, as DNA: TGTGCCAGTTCAGGGGGCTACACTGAAGCTTTCTTT. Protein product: CASSGGYTEAFF.

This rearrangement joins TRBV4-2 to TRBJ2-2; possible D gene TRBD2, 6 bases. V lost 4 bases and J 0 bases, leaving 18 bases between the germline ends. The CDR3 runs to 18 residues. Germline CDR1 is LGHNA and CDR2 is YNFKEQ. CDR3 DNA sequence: TGTGCCAGCAGCCCATTCCCTAGGGACTTTGCGAACACCGGGGAGCTGTTTTTT. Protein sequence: CASSPFPRDFANTGELFF.

CDR3 sequence reads: CASSLGPDRETQYF. CDR3 DNA: TGTGCCAGCAGCTTGGGGCCCGATAGGGAGACGCAGTATTTT. V and J are TRBV5-6 and TRBJ2-3, with a possible D match to TRBD2 (5 bases). Germline CDR1 reads SGHDT; CDR2 reads YYEEEE. V dropped 0 bases and J dropped 9 bases, with 14 bases sitting between them. The CDR3 totals 14 residues.

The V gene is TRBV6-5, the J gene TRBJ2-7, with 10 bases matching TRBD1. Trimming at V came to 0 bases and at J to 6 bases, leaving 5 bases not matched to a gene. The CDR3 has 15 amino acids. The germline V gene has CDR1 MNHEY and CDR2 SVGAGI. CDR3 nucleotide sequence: TGTGCCAGCAGTTACTCCTGGACAGGGGGAGGCGAGCAGTACTTC. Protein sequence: CASSYSWTGGGEQYF.

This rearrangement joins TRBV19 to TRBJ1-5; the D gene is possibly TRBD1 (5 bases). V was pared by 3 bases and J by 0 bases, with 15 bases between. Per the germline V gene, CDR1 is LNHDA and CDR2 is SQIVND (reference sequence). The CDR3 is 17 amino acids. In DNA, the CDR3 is TGTGCCAGTAGTATTCTGTTGGTTGACAGTAGCAATCAGCCCCAGCATTTT. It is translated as CASSILLVDSSNQPQHF.

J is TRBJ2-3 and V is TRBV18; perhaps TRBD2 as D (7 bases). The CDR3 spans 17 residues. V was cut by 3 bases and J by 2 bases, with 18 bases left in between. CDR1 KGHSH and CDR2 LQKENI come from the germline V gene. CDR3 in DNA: TGTGCCAGCTCACCTTCCGTAGGGGGAGGGTCCACAGATACGCAGTATTTT. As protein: CASSPSVGGGSTDTQYF.

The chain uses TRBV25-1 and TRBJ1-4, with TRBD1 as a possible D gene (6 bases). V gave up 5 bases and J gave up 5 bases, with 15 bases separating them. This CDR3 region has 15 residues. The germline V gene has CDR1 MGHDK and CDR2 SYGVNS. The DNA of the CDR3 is TGTGCCAGCAGTCGAACCCTAAGGGGGAATGAAAAACTGTTTTTT. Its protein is CASSRTLRGNEKLFF.

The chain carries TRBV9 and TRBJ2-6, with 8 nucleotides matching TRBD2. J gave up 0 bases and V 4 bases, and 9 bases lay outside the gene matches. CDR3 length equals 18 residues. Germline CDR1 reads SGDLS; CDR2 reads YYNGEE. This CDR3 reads CASSPLSGRVSGANVLTF. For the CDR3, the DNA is TGTGCCAGCAGCCCCCTATCCGGGAGGGTCTCTGGGGCCAACGTCCTGACTTTC.

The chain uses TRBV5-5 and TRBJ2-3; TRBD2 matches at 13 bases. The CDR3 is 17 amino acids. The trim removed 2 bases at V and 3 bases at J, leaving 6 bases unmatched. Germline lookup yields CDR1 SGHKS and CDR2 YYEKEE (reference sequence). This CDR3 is CASSFLTSGRSTDTQYF. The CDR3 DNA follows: TGTGCCAGCAGCTTCTTGACTAGCGGGAGGTCTACAGATACGCAGTATTTT.

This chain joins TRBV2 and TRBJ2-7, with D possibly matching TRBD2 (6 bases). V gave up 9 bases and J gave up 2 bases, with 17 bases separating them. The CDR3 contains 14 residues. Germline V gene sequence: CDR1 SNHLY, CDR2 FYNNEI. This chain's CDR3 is CASLRDLLTYEQYF. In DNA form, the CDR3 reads TGTGCCAGTTTAAGGGACTTATTAACCTACGAGCAGTACTTC.

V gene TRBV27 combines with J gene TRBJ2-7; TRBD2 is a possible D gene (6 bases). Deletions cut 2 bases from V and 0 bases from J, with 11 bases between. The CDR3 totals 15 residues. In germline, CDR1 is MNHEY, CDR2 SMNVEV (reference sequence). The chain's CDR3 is CASSLQGGISYEQYF. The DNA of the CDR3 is TGTGCCAGCAGTTTACAGGGCGGGATCTCCTACGAGCAGTACTTC.

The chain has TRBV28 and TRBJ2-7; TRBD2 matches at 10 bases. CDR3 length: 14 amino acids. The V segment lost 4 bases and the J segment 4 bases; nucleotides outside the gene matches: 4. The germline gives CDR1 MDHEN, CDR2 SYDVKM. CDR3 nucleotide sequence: TGTGCCAGCAGTTGGACTAGCGGCCCTTACGAGCAGTACTTC. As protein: CASSWTSGPYEQYF.

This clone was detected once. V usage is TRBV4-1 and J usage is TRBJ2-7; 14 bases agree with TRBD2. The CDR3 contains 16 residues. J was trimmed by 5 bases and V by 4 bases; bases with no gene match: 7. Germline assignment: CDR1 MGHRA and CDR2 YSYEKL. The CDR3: CASSPSPGLAGDEQYF. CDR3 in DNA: TGCGCCAGCAGCCCTTCCCCGGGACTAGCGGGAGACGAGCAGTACTTC.